This TCR beta chain is from a study of blood T cells in healthy people across ages. Trimming took off 6 bases at V and 8 bases at J, with 19 bases between the two ends. Looked up from germline, CDR1 is DFQATT and CDR2 is SNEGSKA (reference sequence). This CDR3 is built from 13 residues. The second PCR ran about 6 to 12 cycles with a sample-barcoded 5' primer and J-beta primers. Via MiXCR, TCRdb re-called the 5' RACE reads, giving one row per CDR3 protein. The table shows 1.5 million to 2 million distinct CDR3 sequences, with roughly 30% occurring only once. Sequencing input: blood. This rearrangement joins TRBV20-1 to TRBJ1-1; D is possibly TRBD1 (6 bases). This TCR was recovered from a woman aged 30 to 39 in good health. CDR3 coding DNA: TGCAGTGCCCAGAGGACAGCAGATGCCGAAGCTTTCTTT. This sequence encodes CSAQRTADAEAFF.